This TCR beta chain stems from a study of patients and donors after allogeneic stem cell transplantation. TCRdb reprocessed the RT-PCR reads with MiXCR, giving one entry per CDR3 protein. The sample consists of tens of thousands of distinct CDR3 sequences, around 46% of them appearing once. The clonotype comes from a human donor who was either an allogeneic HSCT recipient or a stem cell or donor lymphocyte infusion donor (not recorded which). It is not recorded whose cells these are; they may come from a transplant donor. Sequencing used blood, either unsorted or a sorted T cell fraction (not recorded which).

The CDR3 region is CASSEWRGPSNGYTF. In DNA form, the CDR3 reads TGCGCCAGCAGTGAGTGGAGGGGCCCCTCCAATGGCTACACCTTC. The chain recombines TRBV10-2 with TRBJ1-2; D may be TRBD1 (5 bases). V shed 1 base and J shed 6 bases, with 15 bases lying between them. This CDR3 has 15 residues. Germline V lookup: CDR1 WSHSY, CDR2 SAAADI.